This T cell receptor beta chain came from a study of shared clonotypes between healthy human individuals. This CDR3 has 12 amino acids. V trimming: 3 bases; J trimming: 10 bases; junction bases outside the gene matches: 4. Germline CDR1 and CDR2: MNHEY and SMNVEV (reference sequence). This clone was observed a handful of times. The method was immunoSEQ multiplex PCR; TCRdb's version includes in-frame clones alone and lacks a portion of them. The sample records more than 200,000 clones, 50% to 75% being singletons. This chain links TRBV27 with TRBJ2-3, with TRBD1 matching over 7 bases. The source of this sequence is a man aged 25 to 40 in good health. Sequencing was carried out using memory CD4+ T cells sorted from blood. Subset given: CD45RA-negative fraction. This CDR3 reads CASSFRQGAQYF. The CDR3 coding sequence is TGTGCCAGCAGTTTCCGACAGGGAGCGCAGTATTTT.